Each of the 9 T cell receptor beta chains below was sequenced from the same sample in a study of shared clonotypes between healthy human individuals. The repertoire was sequenced with immunoSEQ multiplex PCR; TCRdb's copy has only in-frame clones and lacks some. This table has some 2.3 million clones, approximately 95% appearing once. Sequenced material: naive CD4+ T cells from PBMCs. Subset in this sample: CD45RA+ positively selected. The receptors stem from a man in his late teens or twenties in good health. Some clones in this sample may be carry-over from other donors' samples.

The table lists this clone with a count of one. The gene calls are TRBV18 and TRBJ2-7, with 7 nucleotides matching TRBD2. Trimming took 8 bases from V and 3 from J; bases not matched to a gene: 13. Germline V gene lookup returns CDR1 KGHSH and CDR2 LQKENI. The CDR3 spans 15 residues. In nucleotides, the CDR3 is TGTGCCAGCCGTCCCGGCCCGGGCGGGAGCTACGAGCAGTACTTC. Amino acids: CASRPGPGGSYEQYF.

The chain joins TRBV30 to TRBJ2-5, with D perhaps assigned TRBD1 or TRBD2 (7 bases each). CDR1 is GTSNPN, CDR2 SVGIG, per germline (reference sequence). V lost 4 bases and J lost 4, with 22 bases in between. This CDR3 is built from 16 residues. The DNA of the CDR3 is TGTGCCTGGACCAAGGGGGCGGGCGGGGGTCGAGAGACCCAGTACTTC. This sequence encodes CAWTKGAGGGRETQYF.

J is TRBJ2-7 and V is TRBV30; tentatively, D is TRBD2 (5 bases). From germline, CDR1 is GTSNPN and CDR2 SVGIG (reference sequence). Trimming removed 2 bases at V and 2 bases at J, with 7 bases between. This CDR3 spans 12 amino acids. The CDR3 DNA reads TGTGCCTGGAGTCTGAGGGCCTACGAGCAGTACTTC. Translation gives CAWSLRAYEQYF.

In its sample, this clone was seen a few times. The chain links TRBV30 to TRBJ1-4; no definite D call. The CDR3 runs to 12 residues. Trimming left V 5 bases short and J 4 bases short, with 8 bases between. Germline V gene sequence: CDR1 GTSNPN, CDR2 SVGIG (reference sequence). CDR3 residues: CAWGEINEKLFF. The CDR3 DNA follows: TGTGCCTGGGGGGAAATTAATGAAAAACTGTTTTTT. Variable domain in full (rest from reference TRBV30 and TRBJ1-4): SQTIHQWPATLVQPVGSPLSLECTVEGTSNPNLYWYRQAAGRGLQLLFYSVGIGQISSEVPQNLSASRPQDRQFILSSKKLLLSDSGFYLCAWGEINEKLFFGSGTQLSVL.

The rearrangement joins TRBV7-8 to TRBJ1-1; TRBD1 aligns across 7 bases. The germline V gene has CDR1 SGHVS and CDR2 FQNEAQ. This CDR3 region has 14 residues. The V gene end was trimmed by 3 bases and the J gene end by 8 bases; junction bases not matched to a gene: 9. The CDR3 sequence is CASSLSGTAVEAFF. The CDR3 DNA reads as TGTGCCAGCAGCTTGTCTGGGACAGCAGTAGAAGCTTTCTTT.

The chain joins TRBV4-3 to TRBJ1-2; D remains ambiguous. With 4 bases removed from V and 3 bases from J, the gap between germline ends came to 12 bases. The CDR3 runs to 14 residues. Per the germline V gene, CDR1 is LGHNA and CDR2 is YSLEER. CDR3 amino acids: CASSRLTSDYGYTF. CDR3 DNA: TGCGCCAGCAGCCGCTTAACATCCGACTATGGCTACACCTTC.

This chain joins TRBV15 and TRBJ2-3, with D perhaps assigned TRBD1 or TRBD2 (6 bases each). The germline V gene has CDR1 LNHNV and CDR2 YYDKDF (reference sequence). The CDR3 is 15 amino acids. Trimming stripped 3 bases from V and 0 bases from J, with 10 bases between. CDR3 DNA sequence: TGTGCCACCAGCAGTACAGGGAGGAGCACAGATACGCAGTATTTT. It specifies CATSSTGRSTDTQYF.

J is TRBJ1-5 and V is TRBV29-1; D may be TRBD1 (6 bases). This CDR3 contains 13 residues. Germline V gene lookup returns CDR1 SQVTM and CDR2 ANQGSEA. V lost 7 bases to trimming and J lost 4 bases, with 14 bases between them. The CDR3 loop is CSAGQSGNQPQHF. The DNA of the CDR3 is TGCAGCGCCGGACAGTCGGGGAATCAGCCCCAGCATTTT. Looking up the rest from reference TRBV29-1 and TRBJ1-5 gives the full variable domain: SAVISQKPSRDICQRGTSLTIQCQVDSQVTMMFWYRQQPGQSLTLIATANQGSEATYESGFVIDKFPISRPNLTFSTLTVSNMSPEDSSIYLCSAGQSGNQPQHFGDGTRLSIL.

V is TRBV28 and J is TRBJ1-2; TRBD1 matches 7 bases. The trim removed 2 bases at V and 6 bases at J, leaving 6 bases unmatched. CDR3 length: 14 amino acids. The germline V gene has CDR1 MDHEN and CDR2 SYDVKM. The CDR3 is CASSLVGTVHGYTF. CDR3 bases: TGTGCCAGCAGTTTAGTAGGGACAGTGCATGGCTACACCTTC.